These 10 T cell receptor beta chains were sequenced from one sample in a study of T cell responses to AZD1222 COVID-19 vaccine listed by TCRdb under 2021. The receptor library was made with the immunoSEQ multiplex PCR assay. The source is immuneACCESS, and TCRdb retained only in-frame sequences with V and J called. Part of the clones is not carried over; for the studies checked, unresolved V genes explain less than half of this, and the remainder is unexplained. The sample records tens of thousands of clones, around nine tenths of which are singletons. Roughly 11% of the sample is in the top ten clones. The meaning of the sample's time point label: about 28 days (+/-7) after the second vaccine dose. This sample comprised peripheral blood, obtained 28 days after the second AZD1222 dose. The source is an adult who received the AZD1222 COVID-19 vaccine.

The gene calls are TRBV3-1 (or the pseudogene TRBV3-2) and TRBJ1-5; D is uncertain. From germline, CDR1 is LGHDT and CDR2 YNNKEL (reference sequence). Trimming stripped 1 base from V and 7 bases from J, with 8 bases between. The CDR3 totals 13 residues. CDR3 DNA sequence: TGTGCCAGCAGCCAAGGGATAGGCCAGCCCCAGCATTTT. Protein: CASSQGIGQPQHF.

The chain uses TRBV2 and TRBJ1-4; D is perhaps TRBD1 (6 bases). Germline V CDR1 and CDR2: SNHLY, FYNNEI. Deletions cut 2 bases from V and 7 bases from J, with 11 bases between. This CDR3 is built from 14 residues. The DNA of the CDR3 is TGTGCCAGCAGTGAACAGGGGCTCTTTGAAAAACTGTTTTTT. Encoded protein: CASSEQGLFEKLFF.

The chain couples TRBV19 to TRBJ1-1; maybe TRBD1 (6 bases). From germline, CDR1 is LNHDA and CDR2 SQIVND (reference sequence). The CDR3 totals 16 residues. V dropped 1 base and J dropped 0 bases, with 12 bases sitting between them. CDR3 sequence (DNA): TGTGCCAGTAGTATAGTTCCGGACAGATTGAACACTGAAGCTTTCTTT. Translated: CASSIVPDRLNTEAFF.

The rearrangement joins TRBV5-1 to TRBJ1-4; unclear D gene. With 0 bases removed from V and 8 bases from J, the gap between germline ends came to 14 bases. In germline, CDR1 is SGHRS, CDR2 YFSETQ. This CDR3 comprises 15 residues. CDR3 DNA: TGCGCCAGCAGCTTGGCCCTGGCAGTCGGCGAAAAACTGTTTTTT. Translation gives CASSLALAVGEKLFF.

This chain connects TRBV6-5 to TRBJ1-1; no reliable D call. V was trimmed by 2 bases and J by 4 bases, leaving 8 bases between them. This CDR3 has 13 residues. Germline V gives CDR1 MNHEY, CDR2 SVGAGI. Here the CDR3 reads CASSYTGGTEAFF. Here the CDR3 DNA reads TGTGCCAGCAGTTACACGGGAGGCACTGAAGCTTTCTTT.

The rearrangement joins TRBV18 to TRBJ2-1, with 12 bases identical to TRBD2. The ends lost 6 bases at V and 5 bases at J; junction bases unmatched: 5. The CDR3 loop spans 15 amino acids. The germline V gene encodes CDR1 KGHSH and CDR2 LQKENI. The CDR3 is CASSELAGGDNEQFF. CDR3 nucleotide sequence: TGTGCCAGCTCCGAACTAGCGGGAGGAGACAATGAGCAGTTCTTC.

The chain carries TRBV19 and TRBJ1-5; D unresolved. Trimming removed 3 bases from V and 10 bases from J, with 13 bases in between. The CDR3 totals 13 residues. The germline gives CDR1 LNHDA, CDR2 SQIVND (reference sequence). In DNA, the CDR3 is TGTGCCAGTAGTATCCAGCGAGGTGATCCCCAGCATTTT. This sequence encodes CASSIQRGDPQHF.

This clone was recorded only once. The rearrangement uses TRBV28 and TRBJ1-2; 9 bases fit TRBD1. The V and J ends lost 5 bases and 5 bases, in that order; junction bases with no gene match: 12. The germline CDR1 and CDR2 sequences are MDHEN and SYDVKM. The CDR3 has 16 residues. Here the CDR3 DNA reads TGTGCCAGCAGTATCAGAACAGGGGGCGCGCAGTATGGCTACACCTTC. The encoded protein is CASSIRTGGAQYGYTF.

J is TRBJ2-1 and V is TRBV10-3, with 7 nucleotides matching TRBD2. The CDR3 spans 14 residues. Germline values: CDR1 ENHRY, CDR2 SYGVKD. The J segment lost 9 bases and the V segment lost 6 bases, leaving 11 bases of the junction unmatched. CDR3 DNA sequence: TGTGCCATCAGGCGTGCGGGGGAGAAGGGTGAGCAGTTCTTC. It codes for CAIRRAGEKGEQFF.

The chain employs TRBV6-5 and TRBJ1-1; D remains unclear. The germline V gene encodes CDR1 MNHEY and CDR2 SVGAGI. V gave up 0 bases and J gave up 6 bases, with 8 bases separating them. The CDR3 is 13 amino acids. Here the CDR3 DNA reads TGTGCCAGCAGTTACTCGAGGTACGCTGAAGCTTTCTTT. It specifies CASSYSRYAEAFF.